This TCR beta chain stems from a study of vaccination and CD4 T cells after COVID-19. An Oncomine TCR Beta short-read assay was used to sequence the DNA from cultured CD4+ T cells. TCRdb used MiXCR to reprocess the PCR reads, holding one entry per CDR3 protein. The sample lists about 4,000 distinct CDR3 sequences; around 66% were seen once. This clonotype was counted a single time. The antigen is not known. Regarding treatment: roughly 10-day PBMC culture with coronavirus spike peptide pools or control peptides (ViraFEST assay). This receptor was identified in a human donor who had recovered from COVID-19. Input material: CD4+ T cells from blood, cultured in vitro.

The CDR3 here is CASSYSRDNSGNTIYF. For the CDR3, the DNA is TGTGCCAGCAGTTATTCCAGGGACAACTCTGGAAACACCATATATTTT. This chain connects TRBV6-5 to TRBJ1-3, with D perhaps TRBD1 (6 bases). The CDR3 has 16 amino acids. CDR1 MNHEY and CDR2 SVGAGI come from the germline V gene. With 3 bases removed from V and 0 bases from J, the gap between germline ends came to 12 bases.